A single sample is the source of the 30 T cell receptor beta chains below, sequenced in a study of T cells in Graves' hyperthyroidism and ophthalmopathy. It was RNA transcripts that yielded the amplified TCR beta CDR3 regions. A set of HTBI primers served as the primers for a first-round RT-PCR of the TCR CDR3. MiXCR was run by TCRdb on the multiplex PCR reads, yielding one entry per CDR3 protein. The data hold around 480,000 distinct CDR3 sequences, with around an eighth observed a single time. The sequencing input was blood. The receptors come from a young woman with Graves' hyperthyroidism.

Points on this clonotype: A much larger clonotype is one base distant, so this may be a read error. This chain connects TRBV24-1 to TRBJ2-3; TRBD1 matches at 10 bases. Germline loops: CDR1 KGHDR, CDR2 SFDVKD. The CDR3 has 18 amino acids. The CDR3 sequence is CATGDPGQGIGGTDTQYF. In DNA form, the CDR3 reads TGTGCCACCGGTGACCCGGGACAGGGGATTGGTGGCACAGATACGCAGTATTTT.

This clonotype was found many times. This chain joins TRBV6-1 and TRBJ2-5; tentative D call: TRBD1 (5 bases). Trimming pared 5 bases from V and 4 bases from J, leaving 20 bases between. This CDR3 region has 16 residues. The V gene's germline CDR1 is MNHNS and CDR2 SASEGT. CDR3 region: CASSKSGWNPGETQYF. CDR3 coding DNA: TGTGCCAGCAGTAAATCAGGGTGGAACCCAGGAGAGACCCAGTACTTC.

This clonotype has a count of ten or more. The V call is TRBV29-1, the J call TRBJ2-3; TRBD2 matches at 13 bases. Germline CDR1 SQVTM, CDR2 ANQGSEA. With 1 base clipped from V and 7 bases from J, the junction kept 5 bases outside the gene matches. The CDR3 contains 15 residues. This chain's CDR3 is CSVEGTSGSPHTQYF. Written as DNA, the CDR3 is TGCAGCGTTGAAGGGACTAGCGGGAGTCCCCATACGCAGTATTTT.

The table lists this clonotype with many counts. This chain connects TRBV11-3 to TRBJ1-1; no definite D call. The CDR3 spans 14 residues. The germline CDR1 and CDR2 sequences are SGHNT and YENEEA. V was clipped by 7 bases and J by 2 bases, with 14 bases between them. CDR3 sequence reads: CASTLQISNTEAFF. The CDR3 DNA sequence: TGTGCCAGCACCCTACAGATCTCAAACACTGAAGCTTTCTTT.

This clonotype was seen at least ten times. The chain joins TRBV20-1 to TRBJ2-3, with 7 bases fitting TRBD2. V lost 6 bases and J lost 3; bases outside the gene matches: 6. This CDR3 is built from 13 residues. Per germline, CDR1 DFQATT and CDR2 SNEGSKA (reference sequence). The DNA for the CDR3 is TGCAGTGCCAGGACTAGAAGGACAGATACGCAGTATTTT. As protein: CSARTRRTDTQYF.

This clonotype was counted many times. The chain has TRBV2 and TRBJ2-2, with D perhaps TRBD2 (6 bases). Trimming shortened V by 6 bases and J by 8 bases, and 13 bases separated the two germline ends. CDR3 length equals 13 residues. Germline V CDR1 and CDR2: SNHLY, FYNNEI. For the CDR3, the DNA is TGTGCCAGCAGAGCGGAGGGTCTGGGGGAGCTGTTTTTT. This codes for CASRAEGLGELFF.

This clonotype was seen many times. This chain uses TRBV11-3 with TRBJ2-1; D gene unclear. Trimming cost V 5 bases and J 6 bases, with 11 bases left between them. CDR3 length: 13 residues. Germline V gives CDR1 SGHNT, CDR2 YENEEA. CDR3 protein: CASSLSSSNEQFF. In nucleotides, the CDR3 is TGTGCCAGCAGCCTCTCGAGCAGCAATGAGCAGTTCTTC.

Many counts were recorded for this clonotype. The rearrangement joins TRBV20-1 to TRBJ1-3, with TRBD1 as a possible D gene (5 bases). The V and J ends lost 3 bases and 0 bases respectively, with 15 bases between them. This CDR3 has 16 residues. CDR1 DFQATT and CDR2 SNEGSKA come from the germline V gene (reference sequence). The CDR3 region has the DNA TGCAGTGCTAGTGCTGGGGGAGAGGGCTCTGGAAACACCATATATTTT. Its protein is CSASAGGEGSGNTIYF.

The CDR3 DNA is TGTGCCAGCAAAATCATAACAGGGAGTAATCAGCCCCAGCATTTT. This sequence encodes CASKIITGSNQPQHF. The rearrangement links TRBV27 to TRBJ1-5, with a weak D call TRBD1 (6 bases). The V gene's germline CDR1 is MNHEY and CDR2 SMNVEV (reference sequence). V lost 7 bases to trimming and J lost 4 bases, with 17 bases between them. There are 15 residues in the CDR3.

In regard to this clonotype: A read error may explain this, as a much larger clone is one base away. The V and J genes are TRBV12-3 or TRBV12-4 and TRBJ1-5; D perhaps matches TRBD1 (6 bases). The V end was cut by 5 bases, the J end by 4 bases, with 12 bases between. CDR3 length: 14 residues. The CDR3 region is CASSQTRGNQPQHF. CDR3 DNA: TGTGCCAGCAGTCAGACAAGGGGGAATCAGCCCCAGCATTTT.

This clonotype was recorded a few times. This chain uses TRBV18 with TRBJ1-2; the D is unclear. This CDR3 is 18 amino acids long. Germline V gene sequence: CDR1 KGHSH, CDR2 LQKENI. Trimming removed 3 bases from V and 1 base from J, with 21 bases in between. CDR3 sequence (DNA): TGTGCCAGCTCACCGCTAGAGGCCGGGCCATCCCTTAACTATGGCTACACCTTC. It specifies CASSPLEAGPSLNYGYTF. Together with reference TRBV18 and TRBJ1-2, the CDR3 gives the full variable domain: NAGVMQNPRHLVRRRGQEARLRCSPMKGHSHVYWYRQLPEEGLKFMVYLQKENIIDESGMPKERFSAEFPKEGPSILRIQQVVRGDSAAYFCASSPLEAGPSLNYGYTFGSGTRLTVV.

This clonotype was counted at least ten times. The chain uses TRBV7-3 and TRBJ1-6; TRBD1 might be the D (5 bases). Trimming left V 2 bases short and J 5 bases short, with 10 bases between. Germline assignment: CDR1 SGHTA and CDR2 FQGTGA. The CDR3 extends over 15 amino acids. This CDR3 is CASSLLGRNNSPLHF. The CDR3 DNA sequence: TGTGCCAGCAGCTTACTGGGACGGAATAATTCACCCCTCCACTTT.

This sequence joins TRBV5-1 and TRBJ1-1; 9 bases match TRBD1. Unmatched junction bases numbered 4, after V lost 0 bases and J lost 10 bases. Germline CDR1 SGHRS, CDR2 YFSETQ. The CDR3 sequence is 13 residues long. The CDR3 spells CASSLDWGQGAFF. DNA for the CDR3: TGCGCCAGCAGCTTGGATTGGGGACAGGGAGCTTTCTTT.

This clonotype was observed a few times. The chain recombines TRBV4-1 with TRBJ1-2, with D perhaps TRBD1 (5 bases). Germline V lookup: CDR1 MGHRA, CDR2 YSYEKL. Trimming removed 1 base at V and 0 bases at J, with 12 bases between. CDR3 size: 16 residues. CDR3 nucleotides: TGCGCCAGCAGCCAAGGTGGGGTGGGGGCTAACTATGGCTACACCTTC. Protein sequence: CASSQGGVGANYGYTF.

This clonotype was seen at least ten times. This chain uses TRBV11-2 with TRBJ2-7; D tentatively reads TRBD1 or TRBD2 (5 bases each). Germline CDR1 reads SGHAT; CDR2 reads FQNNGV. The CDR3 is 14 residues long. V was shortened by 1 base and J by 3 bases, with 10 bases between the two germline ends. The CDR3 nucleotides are TGTGCCAGCAGCTTAGGACGGGGCGGCTACGAGCAGTACGTC. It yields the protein CASSLGRGGYEQYV.

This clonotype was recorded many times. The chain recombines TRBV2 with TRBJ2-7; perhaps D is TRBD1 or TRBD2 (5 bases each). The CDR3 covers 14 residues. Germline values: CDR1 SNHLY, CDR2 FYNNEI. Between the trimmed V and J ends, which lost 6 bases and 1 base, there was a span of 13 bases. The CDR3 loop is CASRENGASYEQYF. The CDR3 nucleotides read TGTGCCAGCAGGGAGAACGGGGCATCCTACGAGCAGTACTTC.

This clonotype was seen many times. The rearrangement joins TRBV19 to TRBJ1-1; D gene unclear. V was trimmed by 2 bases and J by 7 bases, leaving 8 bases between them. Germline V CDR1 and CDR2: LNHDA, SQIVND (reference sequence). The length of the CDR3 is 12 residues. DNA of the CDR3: TGTGCCAGTAGTATACCTCCCGGTGAAGCTTTCTTT. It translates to CASSIPPGEAFF. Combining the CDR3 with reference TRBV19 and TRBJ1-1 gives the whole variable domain DGGITQSPKYLFRKEGQNVTLSCEQNLNHDAMYWYRQDPGQGLRLIYYSQIVNDFQKGDIAEGYSVSREKKESFPLTVTSAQKNPTAFYLCASSIPPGEAFFGQGTRLTVV.

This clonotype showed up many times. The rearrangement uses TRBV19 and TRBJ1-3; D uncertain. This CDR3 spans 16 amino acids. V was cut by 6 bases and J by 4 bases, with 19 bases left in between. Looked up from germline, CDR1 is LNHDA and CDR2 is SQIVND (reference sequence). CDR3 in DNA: TGTGCCAGTAGGGCGGCAGGAGCCGATCGGGGAAACACCATATATTTT. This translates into CASRAAGADRGNTIYF. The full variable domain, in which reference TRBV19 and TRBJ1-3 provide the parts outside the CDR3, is DGGITQSPKYLFRKEGQNVTLSCEQNLNHDAMYWYRQDPGQGLRLIYYSQIVNDFQKGDIAEGYSVSREKKESFPLTVTSAQKNPTAFYLCASRAAGADRGNTIYFGEGSWLTVV.

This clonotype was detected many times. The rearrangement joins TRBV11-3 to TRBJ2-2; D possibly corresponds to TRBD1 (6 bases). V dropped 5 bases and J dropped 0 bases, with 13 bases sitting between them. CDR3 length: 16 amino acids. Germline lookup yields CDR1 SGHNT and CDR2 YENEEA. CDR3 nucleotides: TGTGCCAGCAGCAAGAGGGGGTTCGCGAACACCGGGGAGCTGTTTTTT. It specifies CASSKRGFANTGELFF.

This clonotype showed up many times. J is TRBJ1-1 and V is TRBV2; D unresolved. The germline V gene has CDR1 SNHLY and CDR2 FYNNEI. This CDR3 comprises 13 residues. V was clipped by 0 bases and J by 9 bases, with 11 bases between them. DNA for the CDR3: TGTGCCAGCAGTGAAGCGCTCCCAACGCAAGCTTTCTTT. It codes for CASSEALPTQAFF.

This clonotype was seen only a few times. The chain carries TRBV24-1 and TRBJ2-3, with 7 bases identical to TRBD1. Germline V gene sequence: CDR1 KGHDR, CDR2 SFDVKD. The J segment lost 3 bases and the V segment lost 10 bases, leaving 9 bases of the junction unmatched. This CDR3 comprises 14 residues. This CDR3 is CATGTEWGTDTQYF. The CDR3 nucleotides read TGTGCCACGGGGACAGAATGGGGAACAGATACGCAGTATTTT.

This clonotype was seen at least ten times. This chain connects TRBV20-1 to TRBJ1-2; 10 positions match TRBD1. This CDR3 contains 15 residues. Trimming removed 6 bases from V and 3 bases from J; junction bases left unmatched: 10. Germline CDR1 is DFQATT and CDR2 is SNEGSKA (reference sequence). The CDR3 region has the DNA TGCAGTGCCCAGTCCGACAGGGGGCAGGACTATGGCTACACCTTC. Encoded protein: CSAQSDRGQDYGYTF.

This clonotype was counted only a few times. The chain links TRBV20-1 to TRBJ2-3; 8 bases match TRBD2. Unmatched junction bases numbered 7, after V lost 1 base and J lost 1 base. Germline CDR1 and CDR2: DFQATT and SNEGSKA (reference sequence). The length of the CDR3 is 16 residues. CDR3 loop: CSARGWTSFGTDTQYF. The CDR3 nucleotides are TGCAGTGCTAGAGGGTGGACTAGCTTTGGCACAGATACGCAGTATTTT.

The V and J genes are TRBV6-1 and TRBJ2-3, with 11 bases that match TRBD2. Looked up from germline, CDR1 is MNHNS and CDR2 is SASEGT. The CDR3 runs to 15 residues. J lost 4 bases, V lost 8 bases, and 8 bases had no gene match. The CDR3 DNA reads TGTGCCAGCGAGACTAGCGGGATAGAGGCAGATACGCAGTATTTT. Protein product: CASETSGIEADTQYF.

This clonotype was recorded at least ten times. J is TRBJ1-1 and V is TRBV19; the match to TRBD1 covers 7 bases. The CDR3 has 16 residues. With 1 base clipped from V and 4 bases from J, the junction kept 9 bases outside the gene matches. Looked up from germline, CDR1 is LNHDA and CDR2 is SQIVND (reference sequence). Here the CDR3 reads CASSIGSQTGSTEAFF. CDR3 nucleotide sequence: TGTGCCAGTAGTATAGGGTCCCAGACAGGGAGCACTGAAGCTTTCTTT.

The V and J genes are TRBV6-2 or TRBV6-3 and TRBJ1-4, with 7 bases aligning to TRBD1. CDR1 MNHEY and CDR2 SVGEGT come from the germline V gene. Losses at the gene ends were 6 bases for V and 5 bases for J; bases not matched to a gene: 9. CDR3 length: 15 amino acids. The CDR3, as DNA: TGTGCCAGCAGCAACCCGCAGGGGGGGAATGAAAAACTGTTTTTT. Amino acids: CASSNPQGGNEKLFF.

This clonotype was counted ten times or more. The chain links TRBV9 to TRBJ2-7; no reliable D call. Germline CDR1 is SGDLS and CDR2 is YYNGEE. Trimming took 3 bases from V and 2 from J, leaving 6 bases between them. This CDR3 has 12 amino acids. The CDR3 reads CASSERTYEQYV. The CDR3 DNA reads TGTGCCAGCAGCGAGAGAACCTACGAGCAGTACGTC.

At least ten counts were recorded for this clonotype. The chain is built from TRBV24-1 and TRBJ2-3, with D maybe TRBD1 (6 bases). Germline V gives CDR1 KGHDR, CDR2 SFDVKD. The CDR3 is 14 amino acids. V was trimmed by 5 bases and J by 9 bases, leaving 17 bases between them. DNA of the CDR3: TGTGCCACCAGTGCGAGCCAGGCGAGGGGGACGCAGTATTTT. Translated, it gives CATSASQARGTQYF.

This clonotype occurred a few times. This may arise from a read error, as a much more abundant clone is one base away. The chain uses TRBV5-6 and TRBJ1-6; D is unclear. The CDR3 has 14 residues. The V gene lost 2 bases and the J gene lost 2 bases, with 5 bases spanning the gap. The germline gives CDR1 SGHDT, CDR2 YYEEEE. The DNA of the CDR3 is TGTGCCAGCAGCTTTAGGACCTATAATTCACCCCTCCACTTT. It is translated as CASSFRTYNSPLHF. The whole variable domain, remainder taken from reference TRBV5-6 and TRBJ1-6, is DAGVTQSPTHLIKTRGQQVTLRCSPKSGHDTVSWYQQALGQGPQFIFQYYEEEERQRGNFPDRFSGHQFPNYSSELNVNALLLGDSALYLCASSFRTYNSPLHFGNGTRLTVT.

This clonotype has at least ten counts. Here the CDR3 DNA reads TGTGCCAGCAGCCAAGACGTTGTGGGAATGCAGCCCCAGCATTTT. This encodes CASSQDVVGMQPQHF. This sequence joins TRBV4-2 and TRBJ1-5, with D unclear. The germline V gene has CDR1 LGHNA and CDR2 YNFKEQ. Trimming removed 0 bases at V and 7 bases at J, with 13 bases between. The CDR3 runs to 15 residues.